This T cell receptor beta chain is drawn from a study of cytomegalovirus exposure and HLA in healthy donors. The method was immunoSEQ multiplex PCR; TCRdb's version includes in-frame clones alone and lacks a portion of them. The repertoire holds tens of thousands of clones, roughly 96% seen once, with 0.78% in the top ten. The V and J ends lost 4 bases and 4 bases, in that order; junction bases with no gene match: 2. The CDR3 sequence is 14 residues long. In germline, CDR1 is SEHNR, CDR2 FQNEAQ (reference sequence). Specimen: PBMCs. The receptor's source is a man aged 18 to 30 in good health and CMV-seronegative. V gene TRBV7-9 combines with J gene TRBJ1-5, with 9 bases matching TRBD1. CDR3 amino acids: CASSWTGENQPQHF. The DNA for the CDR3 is TGTGCCAGCAGCTGGACAGGGGAGAATCAGCCCCAGCATTTT. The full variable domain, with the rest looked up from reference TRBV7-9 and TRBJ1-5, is DTGVSQNPRHKITKRGQNVTFRCDPISEHNRLYWYRQTLGQGPEFLTYFQNEAQLEKSRLLSDRFSAERPKGSFSTLEIQRTEQGDSAMYLCASSWTGENQPQHFGDGTRLSIL.